This TCR beta chain was obtained from a study of cytomegalovirus exposure and HLA in healthy donors. Whole-study results and caveats: Productive status was seen about 90% or about 30% of the time for most TCR beta V segments in an earlier analysis. In a later analysis, most CMV-associated TCR beta chains appeared HLA-restricted. The study listed approximately 160 cytomegalovirus-associated TCR beta chains. As confirmed in vitro, a few CMV-associated chains were specific for CMV antigens.

This clone appeared once. Its antigen remains unidentified. Germline CDR1 reads MDHEN; CDR2 reads SYDVKM. V shed 2 bases and J shed 0 bases, with 10 bases lying between them. This CDR3 has 15 residues. With 60 Vbeta and 13 Jbeta primers, the PCR was carried out. Some clones are missing from TCRdb's copy, which holds only in-frame ones; the method was immunoSEQ multiplex PCR. The sample lists around 130,000 clones, roughly 83% seen once, with 1% to 1.5% in the top ten. J is TRBJ1-1 and V is TRBV28; perhaps TRBD1 as D (5 bases). Specimen: PBMCs. The clonotype comes from a girl aged 2-9 years in good health and CMV-seronegative. The CDR3 region has the DNA TGTGCCAGCAGTTTAATGCAGGGCTTGAACACTGAAGCTTTCTTT. Protein product: CASSLMQGLNTEAFF.